The next 31 T cell receptor beta chains were all read from a single sample in a study of shared clonotypes between healthy human individuals. Clones were read by immunoSEQ multiplex PCR, and TCRdb kept only the in-frame ones, dropping some. The repertoire includes about 2.1 million clones, about 94% of them detected once, and around 1.8% sits in the top ten. Selected positively for CCR7 and CD45RO-negative, naive CD8 cells excluded terminally differentiated effector memory CD45RA+ cells. Source material: naive CD8+ T cells from PBMCs. Source of these receptors: a man between 18 and 29 years old in good health. Some clones in this sample may be carry-over from other donors' samples.

In regard to this clone: Other DNA sequences in this specimen translate into the identical CDR3. The rearrangement uses TRBV27 and TRBJ2-1; D could derive from TRBD1 or TRBD2 (5 bases each). The CDR3 totals 15 residues. Germline V gene data show CDR1 as MNHEY and CDR2 as SMNVEV (reference sequence). The germline V and J ends were trimmed by 3 bases and 0 bases, with 9 bases remaining between them. The CDR3 region has the DNA TGTGCCAGCAGTTTGGGACCGAGCTCCTACAATGAGCAGTTCTTC. This sequence encodes CASSLGPSSYNEQFF.

This clone was counted once. This chain joins TRBV19 and TRBJ2-1; D is ambiguous. This CDR3 spans 13 amino acids. Trimming removed 5 bases from V and 7 bases from J, with 12 bases in between. Germline-derived CDR1 and CDR2 are LNHDA and SQIVND (reference sequence). The CDR3 loop reads CASSFAVYNEQFF. DNA for the CDR3: TGTGCCAGTAGTTTCGCTGTTTATAATGAGCAGTTCTTC.

This clone was recorded a few times. The chain has TRBV30 and TRBJ2-2; D perhaps matches TRBD1 (6 bases). The CDR3 loop spans 14 amino acids. Germline V gene data show CDR1 as GTSNPN and CDR2 as SVGIG (reference sequence). Trimming shortened V by 0 bases and J by 6 bases, and 11 bases separated the two germline ends. The CDR3 sequence: CAWSVQGYPGELFF. In nucleotides, the CDR3 is TGTGCCTGGAGTGTACAGGGTTATCCCGGGGAGCTGTTTTTT.

The chain couples TRBV7-8 to TRBJ1-1; D perhaps matches TRBD1 (6 bases). CDR1 and CDR2 from the germline V gene are SGHVS and FQNEAQ. CDR3 length equals 16 residues. The ends were cut back, 0 bases at V and 0 bases at J, with 11 bases in the middle. DNA for the CDR3: TGTGCCAGCAGCTTAGCGATAACAGGGATGAACACTGAAGCTTTCTTT. Translated, it gives CASSLAITGMNTEAFF.

This chain uses TRBV11-3 with TRBJ1-2; the D is unclear. With 6 bases removed from V and 4 bases from J, the gap between germline ends came to 15 bases. The CDR3 is 14 amino acids. Germline lookup yields CDR1 SGHNT and CDR2 YENEEA. The CDR3 region has the DNA TGTGCCAGCAGGTACAGCCAAGCCCTCTATGGCTACACCTTC. This codes for CASRYSQALYGYTF.

The rearrangement joins TRBV10-1 to TRBJ2-2, with D unresolved. CDR3 size: 14 residues. Trimming shortened V by 1 base and J by 6 bases, and 9 bases separated the two germline ends. The germline V gene encodes CDR1 WNHNN and CDR2 SYGVQD (reference sequence). In DNA, the CDR3 is TGCGCCAGCAGTGAGTGGGGTAACTCCGGGGAGCTGTTTTTT. It encodes CASSEWGNSGELFF.

The rearrangement joins TRBV4-1 to TRBJ2-5, with 8 positions matching TRBD1. Trimming cost V 4 bases and J 5 bases; bases outside gene matches: 6. This CDR3 spans 14 amino acids. CDR1 is MGHRA, CDR2 YSYEKL, per germline. CDR3 loop: CASSPVTGAETQYF. DNA of the CDR3: TGCGCCAGCAGCCCCGTGACAGGGGCGGAGACCCAGTACTTC.

The CDR3 nucleotides are TGTGCCAGCAGTTACCTAGCGGGCAACACCGGGGAGCTGTTTTTT. Its protein is CASSYLAGNTGELFF. The chain joins TRBV6-5 to TRBJ2-2; 8 bases line up with TRBD2. The CDR3 covers 15 residues. Germline loops: CDR1 MNHEY, CDR2 SVGAGI. Trimming at V came to 2 bases and at J to 2 bases, leaving 1 base not matched to a gene.

This clone was seen more than once but under ten times. Other DNA sequences in the same sample also yield this CDR3. The chain has TRBV9 and TRBJ2-1, with no clear D. The V and J ends lost 4 bases and 1 base respectively, with 3 bases between them. The length of the CDR3 is 12 residues. Germline V gene sequence: CDR1 SGDLS, CDR2 YYNGEE. CDR3 DNA sequence: TGTGCCAGCAGCCCTTCCTACAATGAGCAGTTCTTC. It codes for CASSPSYNEQFF.

CDR3 in DNA: TGTGCCAGCAGCTTAGTCCGCCAGGGATGGCACGAGCAGTACTTC. It translates to CASSLVRQGWHEQYF. The gene calls are TRBV11-2 and TRBJ2-7; perhaps TRBD1 as D (5 bases). V was shortened by 1 base and J by 5 bases, with 15 bases between the two germline ends. CDR1 is SGHAT, CDR2 FQNNGV, per germline. The CDR3 is 15 residues long.

This chain connects TRBV4-1 to TRBJ2-1; a possible D gene is TRBD1 (5 bases). This CDR3 is 15 amino acids long. CDR1 MGHRA and CDR2 YSYEKL come from the germline V gene. V lost 3 bases to trimming and J lost 2 bases, with 11 bases between them. This CDR3 is CASSHDWTPYNEQFF. The CDR3 nucleotides read TGCGCCAGCAGCCACGACTGGACACCCTACAATGAGCAGTTCTTC.

The genes are TRBV28 and TRBJ2-7; perhaps TRBD2 as D (7 bases). The V gene's germline CDR1 is MDHEN and CDR2 SYDVKM. This CDR3 contains 14 residues. V lost 4 bases and J 6 bases, leaving 16 bases between the germline ends. CDR3 sequence: CASSSHREGGEQYF. The CDR3 DNA reads TGTGCCAGCAGTTCCCACAGGGAGGGGGGCGAGCAGTACTTC.

The rearrangement joins TRBV5-5 to TRBJ1-1; D remains ambiguous. Germline loops: CDR1 SGHKS, CDR2 YYEKEE (reference sequence). Trimming took 0 bases from V and 6 from J, leaving 6 bases between them. This CDR3 contains 12 residues. The CDR3 DNA reads TGTGCCAGCAGCTTGGTAAGATCTGAAGCTTTCTTT. This gives the protein CASSLVRSEAFF.

This clone showed up just a few times. The chain links TRBV28 to TRBJ1-1; D is perhaps TRBD1 (5 bases). V was shortened by 5 bases and J by 5 bases, with 9 bases between the two germline ends. Per the germline V gene, CDR1 is MDHEN and CDR2 is SYDVKM. The CDR3 has 12 amino acids. Here the CDR3 DNA reads TGTGCCAGCAGTCCTAGACAGACTGAAGCTTTCTTT. As protein: CASSPRQTEAFF.

The V call is TRBV4-1, the J call TRBJ1-1; tentatively, D is TRBD1 (5 bases). From germline, CDR1 is MGHRA and CDR2 YSYEKL. Trimming took 1 base from V and 8 from J, leaving 11 bases between them. CDR3 length: 13 residues. As DNA, the CDR3 is TGCGCCAGCAGCCAAGTGGGGGTTGGGGAAGCTTTCTTT. It yields the protein CASSQVGVGEAFF.

This clone was seen only once. This chain links TRBV18 with TRBJ2-7, with 7 bases lining up with TRBD1. The CDR3 covers 15 residues. Germline-derived CDR1 and CDR2 are KGHSH and LQKENI. J lost 7 bases, V lost 3 bases, and 12 bases had no gene match. This CDR3 reads CASSPPGTAPFEQYF. DNA of the CDR3: TGTGCCAGCTCACCCCCCGGGACAGCCCCTTTTGAGCAGTACTTC.

Concerning this clone itself: The sample carries other DNA sequences with the same CDR3. The rearrangement joins TRBV5-1 to TRBJ2-7; TRBD1 matches at 8 bases. The CDR3 sequence is 13 residues long. Germline assignment: CDR1 SGHRS and CDR2 YFSETQ. V trimming: 4 bases; J trimming: 5 bases; junction bases outside the gene matches: 5. This CDR3 reads CASSLGQGNEQYF. CDR3 nucleotide sequence: TGCGCCAGCAGCCTCGGACAGGGAAACGAGCAGTACTTC.

This sequence joins TRBV27 and TRBJ2-7, with D hard to call. The V end was cut by 2 bases, the J end by 2 bases, with 10 bases between. CDR1 and CDR2 (germline): MNHEY, SMNVEV (reference sequence). This CDR3 region has 14 residues. In DNA form, the CDR3 reads TGTGCCAGCAGTTTAATGGGTTCAGCCTACGAGCAGTACTTC. Protein: CASSLMGSAYEQYF.

This clone occurred a few times. The V call is TRBV7-9, the J call TRBJ2-1, with 7 bases matching TRBD1. Trimming cost V 3 bases and J 1 base; bases outside gene matches: 3. Germline assignment: CDR1 SEHNR and CDR2 FQNEAQ (reference sequence). This CDR3 region has 15 residues. The CDR3 DNA sequence: TGTGCCAGCAGCTTCCGGGACAGATCCTACAATGAGCAGTTCTTC. It yields the protein CASSFRDRSYNEQFF.

This chain joins TRBV13 and TRBJ2-6, with 8 bases aligning to TRBD1. The germline gives CDR1 PRHDT, CDR2 FYEKMQ (reference sequence). The CDR3 covers 17 residues. J gave up 0 bases and V 7 bases, and 8 bases lay outside the gene matches. The CDR3 DNA reads TGTGCCAGCAAGCCGGGGACAGGTTTCTCTGGGGCCAACGTCCTGACTTTC. Translated, it gives CASKPGTGFSGANVLTF.

This clone has a single count. The gene calls are TRBV19 and TRBJ1-1; 7 bases match TRBD1. The germline CDR1 and CDR2 sequences are LNHDA and SQIVND (reference sequence). The CDR3 length is 13 residues. V lost 6 bases and J lost 6; bases outside the gene matches: 7. CDR3 amino acids: CASSYRGLAEAFF. The DNA of the CDR3 is TGTGCCAGTAGCTACAGGGGTTTGGCTGAAGCTTTCTTT.

This clone appeared a single time. V gene TRBV28 combines with J gene TRBJ2-3; TRBD2 matches at 7 bases. Germline values: CDR1 MDHEN, CDR2 SYDVKM. The CDR3 consists of 16 residues. V lost 5 bases and J lost 1; bases outside the gene matches: 9. The CDR3 sequence: CASSPLWGGGTDTQYF. In DNA form, the CDR3 reads TGTGCCAGCAGTCCCCTTTGGGGAGGGGGCACAGATACGCAGTATTTT.

A remark on this clone: This sample includes further DNA sequences coding for the same CDR3. The rearrangement uses TRBV28 and TRBJ1-3; D not resolved. Germline assignment: CDR1 MDHEN and CDR2 SYDVKM. The length of the CDR3 is 14 residues. V lost 3 bases and J lost 2, with 8 bases in between. The CDR3 region is CASSFGGPGNTIYF. DNA for the CDR3: TGTGCCAGCAGTTTCGGTGGGCCTGGAAACACCATATATTTT.

This chain connects TRBV15 to TRBJ1-2, with a possible D match to TRBD1 (5 bases). The CDR3 covers 14 residues. Germline CDR1 LNHNV, CDR2 YYDKDF (reference sequence). V was cut by 5 bases and J by 3 bases, with 13 bases left in between. The CDR3 is CATSVKTGDYGYTF. The CDR3 DNA reads as TGTGCCACCAGCGTGAAAACAGGCGACTATGGCTACACCTTC.

Regarding this clone: The same CDR3 arises from other DNA sequences in this sample as well. This rearrangement joins TRBV19 to TRBJ1-4; 7 bases are shared with TRBD1. Per germline, CDR1 LNHDA and CDR2 SQIVND (reference sequence). The V gene end was trimmed by 4 bases and the J gene end by 4 bases; junction bases not matched to a gene: 6. The CDR3 contains 15 residues. The CDR3 sequence is CASSTRDSLNEKLFF. The DNA of the CDR3 is TGTGCCAGTAGTACGAGGGACAGCCTTAATGAAAAACTGTTTTTT.

The CDR3 sequence is CASAPGASYEQYF. In nucleotides, the CDR3 is TGTGCCAGCGCCCCGGGGGCCTCGTACGAGCAGTACTTC. The chain has TRBV7-9 and TRBJ2-7, with D perhaps matching TRBD1 or TRBD2 (6 bases each). The CDR3 length is 13 residues. The V end was cut by 8 bases, the J end by 4 bases, with 15 bases between. Germline V lookup: CDR1 SEHNR, CDR2 FQNEAQ (reference sequence). The full variable domain, rest sourced from reference TRBV7-9 and TRBJ2-7, is DTGVSQNPRHKITKRGQNVTFRCDPISEHNRLYWYRQTLGQGPEFLTYFQNEAQLEKSRLLSDRFSAERPKGSFSTLEIQRTEQGDSAMYLCASAPGASYEQYFGPGTRLTVT.

The CDR3 DNA follows: TGTGCCAGCGAGGGGGAACAAGAGACCCAGTACTTC. As protein: CASEGEQETQYF. The J gene is TRBJ2-5, the V gene TRBV2; D perhaps matches TRBD1 (6 bases). This CDR3 is built from 12 residues. Between the trimmed V and J ends, which lost 8 bases and 2 bases, there was a span of 9 bases. Per the germline V gene, CDR1 is SNHLY and CDR2 is FYNNEI.

This clone was detected only once. The chain is built from TRBV7-6 and TRBJ1-1, with 12 bases aligning to TRBD1. V gave up 4 bases and J gave up 5 bases; unmatched junction bases: 8. Germline V gives CDR1 SGHVS, CDR2 FNYEAQ. The CDR3 contains 16 residues. CDR3 region: CASSSRPGQGATEAFF. CDR3 nucleotides: TGTGCCAGCAGCTCGAGACCGGGACAGGGGGCGACTGAAGCTTTCTTT.

This clone was recorded only once. The chain recombines TRBV6-6 with TRBJ1-3; D is undetermined. Trimming removed 0 bases at V and 4 bases at J, with 13 bases between. This CDR3 is 16 amino acids long. Germline CDR1 is MNHNY and CDR2 is SVGAGI (reference sequence). The chain's CDR3 is CASSYSKDAGGNTIYF. CDR3 nucleotide sequence: TGTGCCAGCAGTTACTCGAAGGATGCAGGAGGAAACACCATATATTTT.

This clone came up once. V usage is TRBV5-6 and J usage is TRBJ2-3, with 9 bases that match TRBD2. This CDR3 contains 16 residues. The germline V gene encodes CDR1 SGHDT and CDR2 YYEEEE. Losses at the gene ends were 1 base for V and 5 bases for J; bases not matched to a gene: 8. CDR3 sequence reads: CASSLTLAGLLDTQYF. The CDR3 DNA follows: TGTGCCAGCAGCTTGACGCTAGCGGGATTGTTAGATACGCAGTATTTT.

The V call is TRBV2, the J call TRBJ1-4; D possibly corresponds to TRBD1 (5 bases). The V and J ends lost 6 bases and 10 bases respectively, with 21 bases between them. The CDR3 runs 15 residues. The germline CDR1 and CDR2 sequences are SNHLY and FYNNEI. CDR3 in DNA: TGTGCCAGCAGATACGGAGGGATGGAGGGACTAAAACTGTTTTTT. This gives the protein CASRYGGMEGLKLFF.